These 15 T cell receptor beta chains originate from one sample sequenced in a study of T-cell reconstitution after alpha-beta-depleted transplantation in children. A TCRbeta library incorporating unique molecular identifiers was prepared. MiXCR, run by TCRdb on the PCR reads, gives a single entry per CDR3 protein. Of 400,000 to 500,000 distinct CDR3 sequences listed, approximately 11% are singletons. Sample: PBMCs from the stem cell graft donor, taken from the stem cell graft. These TCRs come from a human donor who donated a stem cell graft to a child with acute myeloid leukemia.

This clonotype appeared many times. V and J are TRBV12-3 or TRBV12-4 and TRBJ2-2, with 10 bases identical to TRBD2. Trimming removed 3 bases from V and 5 bases from J; junction bases left unmatched: 9. The CDR3 totals 17 residues. CDR3 coding DNA: TGTGCCAGCAGTTTTTATCCTAGCGGGAGATTAACCGGGGAGCTGTTTTTT. Protein: CASSFYPSGRLTGELFF.

At least ten counts were recorded for this clonotype. The chain couples TRBV10-3 to TRBJ2-2; D is perhaps TRBD1 (7 bases). Germline CDR1 and CDR2: ENHRY and SYGVKD. This CDR3 region has 14 residues. Trimming left V 6 bases short and J 6 bases short, with 14 bases between. The CDR3 here is CAISRDREAGELFF. As DNA, the CDR3 is TGTGCCATCAGCCGCGACAGGGAGGCCGGGGAGCTGTTTTTT.

This clonotype turned up a few times. The chain carries TRBV20-1 and TRBJ2-5; D may be TRBD1 (6 bases). The germline gives CDR1 DFQATT, CDR2 SNEGSKA (reference sequence). This CDR3 spans 12 amino acids. V lost 4 bases to trimming and J lost 2 bases, with 8 bases between them. The CDR3 loop is CSATDRQETQYF. The CDR3 DNA follows: TGCAGTGCTACAGACAGGCAAGAGACCCAGTACTTC.

This clonotype came up a few times. This chain joins TRBV5-5 and TRBJ2-7, with TRBD1 matching over 9 bases. The germline gives CDR1 SGHKS, CDR2 YYEKEE (reference sequence). The trim removed 4 bases at V and 5 bases at J, leaving 4 bases unmatched. The CDR3 consists of 13 residues. The CDR3 sequence is CASSTGTGNEQYV. The CDR3, as DNA: TGTGCCAGCAGCACCGGGACAGGGAACGAGCAGTACGTC.

This clonotype was detected only a few times. The CDR3 protein is CSAPERKRGNTEAFF. Here the CDR3 DNA reads TGCAGTGCCCCCGAAAGGAAGAGGGGGAACACTGAAGCTTTCTTT. V usage is TRBV20-1 and J usage is TRBJ1-1; D perhaps matches TRBD1 (5 bases). V lost 6 bases, J lost 1 base, and 18 bases lay in between. This CDR3 has 15 amino acids. The germline CDR1 and CDR2 sequences are DFQATT and SNEGSKA (reference sequence).

V usage is TRBV20-1 and J usage is TRBJ2-3, with 11 bases matching TRBD2. The CDR3 is 18 amino acids. The junction had 12 bases not matched to a gene; V was cut back by 4 bases and J by 0 bases. In germline, CDR1 is DFQATT, CDR2 SNEGSKA (reference sequence). This chain's CDR3 is CSATPTSGGGSSTDTQYF. The DNA of the CDR3 is TGCAGTGCTACCCCTACTAGCGGGGGAGGTTCTAGCACAGATACGCAGTATTTT.

The table lists this clonotype with a few counts. This sequence joins TRBV10-3 and TRBJ1-1; TRBD1 aligns across 8 bases. This CDR3 spans 14 amino acids. The ends lost 6 bases at V and 7 bases at J; junction bases unmatched: 10. Germline loops: CDR1 ENHRY, CDR2 SYGVKD. The CDR3 is CAISGGQGGLEAFF. The CDR3 DNA follows: TGTGCCATCAGCGGAGGACAGGGTGGACTTGAAGCTTTCTTT.

This clonotype turned up a few times. The chain uses TRBV20-1 and TRBJ2-1; D gene unclear. This CDR3 is 10 amino acids long. Germline CDR1 is DFQATT and CDR2 is SNEGSKA (reference sequence). V was cut by 3 bases and J by 8 bases, with 5 bases left in between. CDR3 region: CSASEHEQFF. The CDR3 nucleotides are TGCAGTGCTAGTGAGCATGAGCAGTTCTTC.

The V call is TRBV5-1, the J call TRBJ2-7; D tentatively fits TRBD1 or TRBD2 (5 bases each). The CDR3 totals 14 residues. Trimming shortened V by 5 bases and J by 0 bases, and 12 bases separated the two germline ends. Germline CDR1 is SGHRS and CDR2 is YFSETQ. The CDR3 is CASRTGQSSYEQYV. DNA of the CDR3: TGCGCCAGCAGGACGGGGCAGAGCTCCTACGAGCAGTACGTC.

The sample holds a few counts of this clonotype. V gene TRBV7-3 combines with J gene TRBJ2-7, with 7 positions matching TRBD2. The CDR3 totals 13 residues. CDR1 is SGHTA and CDR2 is FQGTGA in the germline V gene. V shed 3 bases and J 5 bases; nucleotides not matched to a gene: 4. As DNA, the CDR3 is TGTGCCAGCAGCTTGGCGGGAGTCAACGAGCAGTACTTC. Its translation: CASSLAGVNEQYF.

This clonotype was picked up many times. The V and J genes are TRBV20-1 and TRBJ1-2, with unresolved D. This CDR3 contains 13 residues. V lost 3 bases to trimming and J lost 3 bases, with 11 bases between them. Germline CDR1 reads DFQATT; CDR2 reads SNEGSKA (reference sequence). CDR3 amino acids: CSASGGDDYGYTF. In nucleotides, the CDR3 is TGCAGTGCTAGCGGAGGCGACGACTATGGCTACACCTTC.

This clonotype was counted at least ten times. CDR3: CSVDSVAGAHGYTF. CDR3 coding DNA: TGCAGCGTTGATTCAGTGGCAGGGGCACATGGCTACACCTTC. The chain employs TRBV29-1 and TRBJ1-2, with D perhaps matching TRBD1 (6 bases). Germline V lookup: CDR1 SQVTM, CDR2 ANQGSEA. V was trimmed by 3 bases and J by 6 bases, leaving 17 bases between them. The CDR3 spans 14 residues.

This clonotype was recorded a few times. The chain carries TRBV20-1 and TRBJ2-7; 7 bases line up with TRBD2. The CDR3 loop spans 17 amino acids. CDR1 is DFQATT, CDR2 SNEGSKA, per germline (reference sequence). V trimming: 1 base; J trimming: 5 bases; junction bases outside the gene matches: 17. Here the CDR3 reads CSARGISGRGFVNEQYV. The CDR3 nucleotides read TGCAGTGCTAGAGGAATTTCAGGGAGGGGATTTGTCAACGAGCAGTACGTC.

V is TRBV7-3 and J is TRBJ1-1; 7 nucleotides line up with TRBD1. Unmatched junction bases numbered 4, after V lost 6 bases and J lost 3 bases. Germline-derived CDR1 and CDR2 are SGHTA and FQGTGA. This CDR3 contains 13 residues. DNA for the CDR3: TGTGCCAGCAGACCCGACAGGGACACTGAAGCTTTCTTT. It encodes CASRPDRDTEAFF.

This clonotype has a handful of counts. The chain couples TRBV7-8 to TRBJ2-3, with TRBD1 identical over 7 bases. Unmatched junction bases numbered 6, after V lost 1 base and J lost 5 bases. The germline V gene encodes CDR1 SGHVS and CDR2 FQNEAQ. The CDR3 has 15 residues. The CDR3 bases are TGTGCCAGCAGCTTAGACACAGGGGTGTTAGATACGCAGTATTTT. Its translation is CASSLDTGVLDTQYF.